Presented here are 2 T cell receptor beta chains from one specimen sequenced in a study of OX40 agonist ivuxolimab in advanced cancers. Using immunoSEQ multiplex PCR, the repertoire was profiled, and TCRdb retains in-frame clones only, with some absent. The table shows more than 35,000 clones, with 80% occurring only once. The sequenced sample was CD4+ or CD8+ T cells sorted from blood, obtained in a trial of the OX40 agonist ivuxolimab. The receptors originated from an adult with an advanced solid tumor such as melanoma, head and neck, liver or kidney cancer.

This clone was counted between two and nine times. The V gene is TRBV5-1, the J gene TRBJ1-2; D is unresolved. V shed 0 bases and J shed 0 bases, with 3 bases lying between them. Germline CDR1 and CDR2: SGHRS and YFSETQ. The CDR3 consists of 13 residues. CDR3 sequence: CASSLAPNYGYTF. The CDR3, as DNA: TGCGCCAGCAGCTTGGCCCCTAACTATGGCTACACCTTC.

This clone occurred once. The chain recombines TRBV2 with TRBJ2-5, with 11 nucleotides matching TRBD2. Near its end, the DNA agrees better with TRBJ2-7, so the J call may be wrong. This CDR3 region has 15 residues. CDR1 is SNHLY and CDR2 is FYNNEI in the germline V gene. In DNA form, the CDR3 reads TGTGCCAGCAGTCTACCGGGACTAGCGGTCGACGAGCAGTACTTC. This gives the protein CASSLPGLAVDEQYF.